This note documents a single T cell receptor (beta chain) sequence. What it binds is not known. This CDR3 spans 16 amino acids. The germline CDR1 and CDR2 sequences are MGHRA and YSYEKL. Trimming at V came to 4 bases and at J to 3 bases, leaving 9 bases not matched to a gene. This entry belongs to a study of T cell responses to AZD1222 COVID-19 vaccine. Study-level background: Recipients boosted at about 4 weeks or about 12 weeks are pooled. Points from the study as a whole: Seropositive at baseline were only a handful of AZD1222 recipients. Donors were mostly white British, more females; clonal diversity possibly underestimated. Vaccine-related CD4 TCRs covered spike, predominating at 160-218 and 743-854.

Sequenced by immunoSEQ multiplex PCR; TCRdb stores in-frame clones only, minus some. Of some 150,000 clones listed, just over 90% are singletons. This TCR was recovered from an adult in good health. The chain is built from TRBV4-1 and TRBJ1-1; 9 positions match TRBD1. The specimen was peripheral blood, collected on day 0 of AZD1222 vaccination. The CDR3 DNA reads as TGCGCCAGCAGCCCCAACCCTCGGGACAGGGACACTGAAGCTTTCTTT. Residues: CASSPNPRDRDTEAFF.